These 14 T cell receptor beta chains came from one sample sequenced in a study of STAT5B mutations in CD4+ large granular lymphocyte leukemia. Data came from immunoSEQ multiplex PCR; TCRdb stores just in-frame clones and leaves some out. Altogether 40,000 to 45,000 clones are present, approximately 84% being singletons, with the ten largest covering just under 0.35%. The sequenced material came from CD4+ T cells from blood buffy coats. Receptors originate from a human donor in good health.

This sequence joins TRBV18 and TRBJ2-2; no clear D gene. Germline values: CDR1 KGHSH, CDR2 LQKENI. The CDR3 length is 17 residues. Trimming removed 0 bases at V and 0 bases at J, with 11 bases between. CDR3 DNA sequence: TGTGCCAGCTCACCACCTTCTAGGGATTCGAACACCGGGGAGCTGTTTTTT. Translating gives CASSPPSRDSNTGELFF.

The table lists this clone with a few counts. CDR3 loop: CASSIDSVRWGYTF. The CDR3 nucleotides are TGTGCCAGTAGTATAGACTCGGTCAGATGGGGCTACACCTTC. The chain has TRBV19 and TRBJ1-2; D is unclear. V shed 0 bases and J shed 8 bases, with 13 bases lying between them. This CDR3 is built from 14 residues. CDR1 is LNHDA, CDR2 SQIVND, per germline (reference sequence).

The V and J genes are TRBV18 and TRBJ2-7, with D unresolved. The germline gives CDR1 KGHSH, CDR2 LQKENI. Trimming pared 5 bases from V and 1 base from J, leaving 21 bases between. CDR3 size: 17 residues. This CDR3 is CASSFVGPTDGSYEQYF. As DNA, the CDR3 is TGTGCCAGCTCATTCGTAGGGCCAACTGACGGTTCCTACGAGCAGTACTTC.

This clone has a single count. The chain recombines TRBV19 with TRBJ1-1, with D perhaps matching TRBD1 (5 bases). Trimming pared 4 bases from V and 2 bases from J, leaving 14 bases between. Germline CDR1 LNHDA, CDR2 SQIVND (reference sequence). This CDR3 is built from 15 residues. The chain's CDR3 is CASSKRTPRNTEAFF. CDR3 sequence (DNA): TGTGCCAGTAGTAAACGGACACCCCGAAACACTGAAGCTTTCTTT.

The chain combines TRBV9 with TRBJ2-7; 7 bases are shared with TRBD2. V was clipped by 4 bases and J by 0 bases; unmatched bases: 7. From germline, CDR1 is SGDLS and CDR2 YYNGEE. CDR3 length: 15 amino acids. The CDR3 bases are TGTGCCAGCAGCTCCCTCGCGGGAGTCTCCTACGAGCAGTACTTC. This sequence encodes CASSSLAGVSYEQYF. The whole variable domain, filled in from reference TRBV9 and TRBJ2-7, reads DSGVTQTPKHLITATGQRVTLRCSPRSGDLSVYWYQQSLDQGLQFLIQYYNGEERAKGNILERFSAQQFPDLHSELNLSSLELGDSALYFCASSSLAGVSYEQYFGPGTRLTVT.

This chain joins TRBV28 and TRBJ1-5, with no clear D. CDR1 MDHEN and CDR2 SYDVKM come from the germline V gene. This CDR3 has 13 amino acids. Trimming removed 7 bases from V and 5 bases from J, with 12 bases in between. CDR3 loop: CASISSDYQPQHF. In DNA form, the CDR3 reads TGTGCCAGCATTTCGTCTGATTATCAGCCCCAGCATTTT. The full variable domain, with the rest looked up from reference TRBV28 and TRBJ1-5, is DVKVTQSSRYLVKRTGEKVFLECVQDMDHENMFWYRQDPGLGLRLIYFSYDVKMKEKGDIPEGYSVSREKKERFSLILESASTNQTSMYLCASISSDYQPQHFGDGTRLSIL.

This chain uses TRBV6-1 with TRBJ1-5; D perhaps matches TRBD1 (5 bases). V lost 4 bases, J lost 1 base, and 8 bases lay in between. This CDR3 contains 14 residues. Germline CDR1 is MNHNS and CDR2 is SASEGT. In DNA, the CDR3 is TGTGCCAGCAGTGCCCGGGACAGCAATCAGCCCCAGCATTTT. Translating it yields CASSARDSNQPQHF.

This clone was detected only a few times. This CDR3 is CASSSGGGRVSSYEQYF. The CDR3 coding sequence is TGCGCCAGCAGCTCGGGTGGAGGTAGAGTTTCCTCCTACGAGCAGTACTTC. The V gene is TRBV5-1, the J gene TRBJ2-7; the D gene is possibly TRBD2 (5 bases). The CDR3 consists of 17 residues. CDR1 and CDR2 from the germline V gene are SGHRS and YFSETQ. Trimming removed 3 bases from V and 0 bases from J, with 19 bases in between.

The V gene is TRBV7-9, the J gene TRBJ2-1; D gene ambiguous. This CDR3 spans 12 amino acids. Germline CDR1 is SEHNR and CDR2 is FQNEAQ (reference sequence). Between the trimmed V and J ends, which lost 6 bases and 3 bases, there was a span of 6 bases. DNA of the CDR3: TGTGCCAGCAGTTTAATCTACAATGAGCAGTTCTTC. It yields the protein CASSLIYNEQFF. Full variable domain (missing parts from reference TRBV7-9 and TRBJ2-1): DTGVSQNPRHKITKRGQNVTFRCDPISEHNRLYWYRQTLGQGPEFLTYFQNEAQLEKSRLLSDRFSAERPKGSFSTLEIQRTEQGDSAMYLCASSLIYNEQFFGPGTRLTVL.

The genes are TRBV7-2 and TRBJ1-5; the match to TRBD1 covers 12 bases. The CDR3 has 18 amino acids. The ends lost 1 base at V and 2 bases at J; junction bases unmatched: 6. The germline gives CDR1 SGHTA, CDR2 FQGNSA. CDR3: CASSLVGGTGGGNQPQHF. The CDR3 nucleotides are TGTGCCAGCAGCTTAGTAGGAGGGACAGGGGGCGGCAATCAGCCCCAGCATTTT.

This chain joins TRBV30 and TRBJ1-1; D ambiguous. V shed 5 bases and J shed 4 bases, with 14 bases lying between them. Germline values: CDR1 GTSNPN, CDR2 SVGIG (reference sequence). The CDR3 spans 13 residues. DNA for the CDR3: TGTGCCTGGTCTAGGCAGGACCGCACTGAAGCTTTCTTT. Amino acid sequence: CAWSRQDRTEAFF. Supplemented by reference TRBV30 and TRBJ1-1, the full variable domain reads SQTIHQWPATLVQPVGSPLSLECTVEGTSNPNLYWYRQAAGRGLQLLFYSVGIGQISSEVPQNLSASRPQDRQFILSSKKLLLSDSGFYLCAWSRQDRTEAFFGQGTRLTVV.

This clone was picked up one time. The V gene is TRBV19, the J gene TRBJ1-1, with no clear D. The V end lost 5 bases, the J end lost 2 bases, and 12 bases lay between the germline ends. This CDR3 spans 14 amino acids. Germline V CDR1 and CDR2: LNHDA, SQIVND (reference sequence). CDR3 amino acids: CASSPATSNTEAFF. The CDR3 nucleotides read TGTGCCAGTAGTCCCGCCACATCAAACACTGAAGCTTTCTTT.

The chain recombines TRBV7-2 with TRBJ1-1; the D gene is possibly TRBD1 (5 bases). This CDR3 is 15 amino acids long. CDR1 and CDR2 (germline): SGHTA, FQGNSA. V lost 5 bases, J lost 2 bases, and 15 bases lay in between. CDR3 loop: CASSPSGTANTEAFF. The CDR3 DNA reads TGTGCCAGCAGCCCCTCCGGGACTGCCAACACTGAAGCTTTCTTT.

This chain joins TRBV2 and TRBJ2-7; TRBD1 agrees at 8 bases. Germline CDR1 and CDR2: SNHLY and FYNNEI. The ends lost 2 bases at V and 3 bases at J; junction bases unmatched: 3. The CDR3 contains 14 residues. The CDR3 sequence is CASSETGQGYEQYF. Written as DNA, the CDR3 is TGTGCCAGCAGTGAAACAGGACAGGGCTACGAGCAGTACTTC.